This T cell receptor beta chain stems from a study of Graves' ophthalmopathy and Graves' hyperthyroidism (dated by TCRdb to 2016 to 2018). As for the study more broadly: Peripheral blood was collected at initial diagnosis, prior to any treatment. Once sampling was done, hyperthyroidism patients were given methimazole at a starting dose of 30 mg daily, while ophthalmopathy patients were given high-dose intravenous methylprednisolone. The approximately 100 discovery patients were divided at random into training and test sets in a 7:3 ratio. The study used signatures of the TCR beta repertoire to tell Graves' ophthalmopathy apart from Graves' hyperthyroidism and to predict which patients would progress to ophthalmopathy. An independent validation cohort comprised around 19 hyperthyroidism patients and over 15 patients who later progressed from hyperthyroidism to ophthalmopathy. To explore V-J signatures that separate ophthalmopathy from hyperthyroidism, a discovery set of 95 to 100 patients was enrolled, consisting of about 45 with ophthalmopathy and approximately 60 with stable hyperthyroidism. In about six hyperthyroidism patients, the T-cell repertoires found in thyroid tissue were compared with those found in blood. In total, approximately 130 blood samples were TCR-sequenced: 40 to 45 ophthalmopathy, some 72 hyperthyroidism and roughly 17 hyperthyroidism-to-ophthalmopathy patients.

Regarding this clonotype: Its antigen target is currently unknown. No quality values exist for individual bases; no much larger clone is one base distant.

For repertoire sequencing, the TCR beta CDR3 regions were amplified from RNA transcripts. HTBI primers and the Qiagen OneStep RT-PCR kit were used in a first-round RT-PCR, which was followed by a second-round multiplex PCR, size selection and purification. Libraries were sequenced paired-end with 100 bp reads on an Illumina HiSeq2000. As for how the authors treated the data: SOAPnuke was used to process the reads, throwing out any read that had adapters, had uncalled bases, had a mean Phred below 15, or lacked an exact constant-primer or identifier match. COPE v1.2.5 was used to merge high-quality paired reads. Clonotypes were defined as unique nucleotide sequences and were aligned to IMGT TRB V, D and J references using MiTCR v1.1. The analysis was limited to V-J combinations with a frequency above 0.0001, which together covered 98% to 99.2% of repertoires. A TCR clonal expansion and chaos score per V-J combination was defined as the ratio of F50 clonal expansion to chaos observed in the TCRdist matrix. Welch's t-statistics and random forest were used to narrow the features down to more than 10 V-J combinations, which were then fed into a naive Bayes classifier. The similarity between thyroid and blood repertoires was quantified using the Morisita-Horn index. The public reads were run again by TCRdb, first through fastp at Q25 and then through MiXCR, and only productive beta chains were kept. A single entry per CDR3 protein holds the most common genes and DNA from its merged rows. The authors' filters were not applied to this entry. Counted in this sample were under 200,000 distinct CDR3 sequences; approximately 40% of them appeared once. Of the sample, roughly 6% falls within the top ten clones.

Ophthalmopathy patients were characterized by moderately to severely active disease, a Clinical Activity Score of at least 3, a NOSPECS grade of at least 4, and a disease duration under 3 months. Patients with other autoimmune diseases, uncontrolled infections, pregnancy or lactation were excluded. Diagnosis relied on clinical symptoms, serum thyroxine, TRAb, thyroid ultrasound and orbital computed tomography. Ficoll-Paque density gradient centrifugation was used to isolate PBMCs from about 10 ml of fresh peripheral blood. Total RNA was extracted with Trizol reagent and quality-checked on an Agilent 2100 Bioanalyzer. On the study overall, not on this receptor specifically: Most of the expanded thyroid clonotypes with a frequency above 0.001 were also detected in blood, and it was suggested that the thyroid immune response may be reflected by blood repertoires. Sample size was not predetermined statistically, and investigators were not blinded to group allocation. In cross-validation, the 13-signature model distinguished ophthalmopathy from stable hyperthyroidism with about 88% sensitivity and 81.08% specificity, and in the test set the corresponding values were approximately 80% and 75%. In validation, the model predicted ophthalmopathy progression with about 71% sensitivity and 72% to 80% specificity; roughly 11 predicted patients were CT-confirmed with GO in a median of approximately 6.5 months.

Inclusive of the bounding cysteine and phenylalanine, the CDR3 is 15 residues long. Only CDR3 DNA is held: 45 bases, read in frame from base 1. Looking up the germline V gene yields CDR1 SGHAT and CDR2 FQNNGV. After removal of 7 bases from V and 3 bases from J, the junction retains 9 bases not matched to a gene. The chain links TRBV11-2 with TRBJ2-7, with 10 junctional bases fitting TRBD1. The clonotype was recovered from a middle-aged woman with Graves' ophthalmopathy. Donor details come from another sample of the same person, matched by shared clones. Sequenced: peripheral blood. CDR3 loop: CASTPSTGGIYEQYF. The sequenced DNA: TGTGCCAGCACCCCGTCGACAGGGGGCATCTACGAGCAGTACTTC.